The rows below give T cell receptor beta chains drawn from one sample of a study of control samples from healthy donors and cancer patients. Generated by immunoSEQ multiplex PCR, the TCRdb table keeps only in-frame clones and is missing some. The profile shows roughly 90,000 clones, over 90% of them singletons. Material: blood. The receptors here all came from a woman in her 30s in good health. The CDR3 runs from the conserved cysteine through the conserved F or W. Fields, in order: D gene, V gene, clone size, J gene, CDR3 protein, CDR3 DNA. The D gene is left open where the match is weak. Some rows have no size entry. The others give once, few or many, or a class for an expanded clone.

d_gene: NA
v_gene: TRBV28
abundance: NA
j_gene: TRBJ1-6
CDR3aa: CASSPQVSHSPLHF
CDR3nt: TGTGCCAGCAGCCCTCAGGTTTCTCATTCACCCCTCCACTTT

d_gene: NA
v_gene: TRBV5-5
abundance: NA
j_gene: TRBJ2-5
CDR3aa: CASSSDLGETQYF
CDR3nt: TGTGCCAGCAGCTCGGACTTGGGAGAGACCCAGTACTTC

d_gene: TRBD1
v_gene: TRBV19
abundance: NA
j_gene: TRBJ1-2
CDR3aa: CASNPTGDGRGYTF
CDR3nt: TGTGCCAGTAACCCGACAGGGGACGGCCGCGGCTACACCTTC

d_gene: TRBD1
v_gene: TRBV19
abundance: NA
j_gene: TRBJ1-6
CDR3aa: CASSRQGAGNSPLHF
CDR3nt: TGTGCCAGTAGTAGACAGGGGGCTGGTAATTCACCCCTCCACTTT

d_gene: NA
v_gene: TRBV6-5
abundance: once
j_gene: TRBJ2-2
CDR3aa: CASSLWTANTGELFF
CDR3nt: TGTGCCAGCAGTTTATGGACAGCTAACACCGGGGAGCTGTTTTTT

d_gene: TRBD1
v_gene: TRBV7-3
abundance: NA
j_gene: TRBJ2-1
CDR3aa: CASSLGTGPNNEQFF
CDR3nt: TGTGCCAGCAGCTTGGGGACAGGGCCAAACAATGAGCAGTTCTTC

d_gene: TRBD1
v_gene: TRBV27
abundance: NA
j_gene: TRBJ2-7
CDR3aa: CASSPRPPGQGWGEQYF
CDR3nt: TGTGCCAGCAGTCCCAGGCCTCCGGGACAGGGGTGGGGAGAGCAGTACTTC

d_gene: NA
v_gene: TRBV24-1
abundance: NA
j_gene: TRBJ2-1
CDR3aa: CATSDSGATPGNEQFF
CDR3nt: TGTGCCACCAGTGATTCGGGGGCGACCCCTGGTAATGAGCAGTTCTTC

d_gene: TRBD2
v_gene: TRBV19
abundance: once
j_gene: TRBJ2-1
CDR3aa: CASSIVGLAGGSSYNEQFF
CDR3nt: TGTGCCAGTAGTATTGTAGGACTAGCGGGAGGGTCCTCCTACAATGAGCAGTTCTTC

d_gene: NA
v_gene: TRBV28
abundance: NA
j_gene: TRBJ2-7
CDR3aa: CASSPFPQGTYEQYF
CDR3nt: TGTGCCAGCAGCCCCTTCCCTCAGGGAACCTACGAGCAGTACTTC

d_gene: TRBD1
v_gene: TRBV5-1
abundance: once
j_gene: TRBJ2-5
CDR3aa: CASSQQDRGTETQYF
CDR3nt: TGCGCCAGCAGCCAACAGGACAGGGGAACAGAGACCCAGTACTTC

d_gene: NA
v_gene: TRBV5-6
abundance: NA
j_gene: TRBJ1-5
CDR3aa: CASSLQTGYSNQPQHF
CDR3nt: TGTGCCAGCAGCTTACAGACGGGGTATAGCAATCAGCCCCAGCATTTT

d_gene: NA
v_gene: TRBV5-1
abundance: NA
j_gene: TRBJ2-6
CDR3aa: CASSSDRGRGRSGANVLTF
CDR3nt: TGCGCCAGCAGCTCCGATAGGGGGAGAGGTCGCTCTGGGGCCAACGTCCTGACTTTC

d_gene: NA
v_gene: TRBV5-1
abundance: NA
j_gene: TRBJ2-7
CDR3aa: CASSLARISDEQYF
CDR3nt: TGCGCCAGCAGCTTGGCTCGGATTTCCGACGAGCAGTACTTC

d_gene: NA
v_gene: TRBV27
abundance: NA
j_gene: TRBJ1-1
CDR3aa: CASSLFFSQGGGTEAFF
CDR3nt: TGTGCCAGCAGTTTATTTTTCAGTCAGGGTGGGGGCACTGAAGCTTTCTTT

d_gene: NA
v_gene: TRBV4-1
abundance: NA
j_gene: TRBJ2-5
CDR3aa: CASSQEEETQYF
CDR3nt: TGCGCCAGCAGCCAAGAAGAAGAGACCCAGTACTTC

d_gene: NA
v_gene: TRBV30
abundance: NA
j_gene: TRBJ1-1
CDR3aa: CAWNLPYWDTEAFF
CDR3nt: TGTGCCTGGAACCTTCCTTACTGGGACACTGAAGCTTTCTTT

d_gene: NA
v_gene: TRBV2
abundance: once
j_gene: TRBJ1-1
CDR3aa: CASSDRTGVGDTEAFF
CDR3nt: TGTGCCAGCAGTGACCGCACGGGGGTAGGAGACACTGAAGCTTTCTTT

d_gene: NA
v_gene: TRBV7-2
abundance: NA
j_gene: TRBJ2-2
CDR3aa: CASSLAVGGLNTGELFF
CDR3nt: TGTGCCAGCAGCTTAGCGGTTGGGGGCCTGAACACCGGGGAGCTGTTTTTT

d_gene: TRBD1
v_gene: TRBV7-9
abundance: NA
j_gene: TRBJ1-5
CDR3aa: CASSSDPGQGNQPQHF
CDR3nt: TGTGCCAGCAGCTCCGATCCGGGACAGGGCAATCAGCCCCAGCATTTT

d_gene: NA
v_gene: TRBV2
abundance: NA
j_gene: TRBJ2-5
CDR3aa: CASSVSGQETQYF
CDR3nt: TGTGCCAGCAGTGTTAGCGGCCAAGAGACCCAGTACTTC

d_gene: TRBD1
v_gene: TRBV28
abundance: NA
j_gene: TRBJ1-2
CDR3aa: CASGYRGYRGYTF
CDR3nt: TGTGCCAGCGGTTACAGGGGGTATCGTGGCTACACCTTC

d_gene: TRBD1
v_gene: TRBV19
abundance: NA
j_gene: TRBJ1-5
CDR3aa: CASSINSPRQGNNQPQHF
CDR3nt: TGTGCCAGTAGTATAAATTCTCCGAGACAGGGGAACAATCAGCCCCAGCATTTT

d_gene: TRBD2
v_gene: TRBV5-1
abundance: NA
j_gene: TRBJ2-2
CDR3aa: CASSFGPSGGTGELFF
CDR3nt: TGCGCCAGCAGCTTTGGGCCTAGCGGGGGGACCGGGGAGCTGTTTTTT

d_gene: NA
v_gene: TRBV7-6
abundance: NA
j_gene: TRBJ1-2
CDR3aa: CASSHTENYGYTF
CDR3nt: TGTGCCAGCAGCCATACTGAGAACTATGGCTACACCTTC

d_gene: NA
v_gene: TRBV7-2
abundance: once
j_gene: TRBJ2-3
CDR3aa: CASSLGQHTDTQYF
CDR3nt: TGTGCCAGCAGCTTAGGACAGCACACAGATACGCAGTATTTT

d_gene: NA
v_gene: TRBV10-3
abundance: NA
j_gene: TRBJ2-3
CDR3aa: CATGRGDTISADTQYF
CDR3nt: TGTGCCACCGGTCGAGGGGACACAATTTCCGCAGATACGCAGTATTTT

d_gene: NA
v_gene: TRBV12-3/TRBV12-4
abundance: once
j_gene: TRBJ1-1
CDR3aa: CASRGGARTEAFF
CDR3nt: TGTGCCAGCAGAGGAGGGGCGCGCACTGAAGCTTTCTTT

d_gene: NA
v_gene: TRBV5-5
abundance: few
j_gene: TRBJ1-1
CDR3aa: CASTLTANTEAFF
CDR3nt: TGTGCCAGCACCCTGACAGCGAACACTGAAGCTTTCTTT

d_gene: TRBD1
v_gene: TRBV5-4
abundance: NA
j_gene: TRBJ2-3
CDR3aa: CASSSITGTGRDTQYF
CDR3nt: TGTGCCAGCAGCTCGATCACCGGGACAGGGCGAGATACGCAGTATTTT

d_gene: NA
v_gene: TRBV24-1
abundance: NA
j_gene: TRBJ2-1
CDR3aa: CATSDFGLGKQFF
CDR3nt: TGTGCCACCAGTGATTTTGGGTTGGGGAAGCAGTTCTTC

d_gene: NA
v_gene: TRBV10-3
abundance: NA
j_gene: TRBJ1-5
CDR3aa: CAISGIGNQPQHF
CDR3nt: TGTGCCATCAGTGGTATCGGGAATCAGCCCCAGCATTTT

d_gene: TRBD1
v_gene: TRBV10-3
abundance: NA
j_gene: TRBJ2-1
CDR3aa: CAISGGGDYNEQFF
CDR3nt: TGTGCCATCAGTGGAGGGGGCGATTACAATGAGCAGTTCTTC

d_gene: NA
v_gene: TRBV28
abundance: NA
j_gene: TRBJ1-5
CDR3aa: CASADHSNQPQHF
CDR3nt: TGTGCCAGTGCGGACCATAGCAATCAGCCCCAGCATTTT

d_gene: NA
v_gene: TRBV19
abundance: NA
j_gene: TRBJ1-2
CDR3aa: CASSHPGEDYGYTF
CDR3nt: TGTGCCAGTAGCCACCCGGGGGAAGACTATGGCTACACCTTC

d_gene: TRBD1
v_gene: TRBV18
abundance: NA
j_gene: TRBJ1-5
CDR3aa: CASSPDRGRSQPQHF
CDR3nt: TGTGCCAGCTCACCGGACAGGGGGCGATCTCAGCCCCAGCATTTT

d_gene: TRBD2
v_gene: TRBV11-2
abundance: NA
j_gene: TRBJ2-3
CDR3aa: CASSLGIRTSGTDTQYF
CDR3nt: TGTGCCAGCAGCTTAGGGATTAGGACTAGCGGTACAGATACGCAGTATTTT

d_gene: NA
v_gene: TRBV28
abundance: NA
j_gene: TRBJ1-5
CDR3aa: CASSRTPASHSQHF
CDR3nt: TGTGCCAGCAGCAGGACGCCCGCTTCTCACTCCCAGCATTTT

d_gene: TRBD2
v_gene: TRBV2
abundance: NA
j_gene: TRBJ2-2
CDR3aa: CASSERTSGNTGELFF
CDR3nt: TGTGCCAGCAGTGAACGGACTAGCGGCAACACCGGGGAGCTGTTTTTT

d_gene: TRBD2
v_gene: TRBV5-4
abundance: once
j_gene: TRBJ2-5
CDR3aa: CASAKAGRGETQYF
CDR3nt: TGTGCCAGCGCTAAGGCCGGGAGGGGGGAGACCCAGTACTTC

d_gene: NA
v_gene: TRBV5-1
abundance: NA
j_gene: TRBJ2-3
CDR3aa: CASSIGSTTDTQYF
CDR3nt: TGCGCCAGCAGTATCGGAAGCACCACAGATACGCAGTATTTT

d_gene: TRBD1
v_gene: TRBV5-1
abundance: NA
j_gene: TRBJ2-1
CDR3aa: CASSVAGGYNEQFF
CDR3nt: TGCGCCAGCAGCGTTGCAGGGGGCTACAATGAGCAGTTCTTC

d_gene: NA
v_gene: TRBV2
abundance: NA
j_gene: TRBJ1-6
CDR3aa: CASREDILSSYNSPLHF
CDR3nt: TGTGCCAGCAGGGAGGACATACTGAGCTCCTATAATTCACCCCTCCACTTT